A single T cell receptor beta chain is shown here with its context. The clone's antigen remains unknown. Per-base qualities were not stored, and no clone one base away is much larger. The sample belongs to a study of technical replicates of blood from a handful of donors (dated by TCRdb to 2016 to 2017). CDR1 WSHSY and CDR2 SAAADI are derived from the germline V gene. The cysteine opens and the phenylalanine closes a CDR3 of 15 amino acids. This entry keeps only the CDR3 DNA: 45 bases, framed from base 1. V is trimmed back by 4 bases and J by 8 bases, and the junction contains 8 bases that no gene match accounts for. The protocol used for the library was the immunoSEQ multiplex PCR assay. This is the immuneACCESS table as TCRdb keeps it, with only in-frame sequences that have V and J called. A part of the clones is gone; compared with another copy, unresolved V genes explain less than half, and the rest is unexplained. Present in this sample are 98,000 or so clones, approximately 96% of which were seen just once. The leading ten clones occupy 0.23% of the sample.

Here the chain combines TRBV10-2 and TRBJ2-1; 10 nucleotides in the junction match TRBD2. This receptor was identified in a human donor in good health. The sequencing input was T cells isolated from PBMCs. Read as DNA, the sequence is TGCGCCAGCAGTGGAGCGGGGGGGACTTACGATGAGCAGTTCTTC. This encodes CASSGAGGTYDEQFF.